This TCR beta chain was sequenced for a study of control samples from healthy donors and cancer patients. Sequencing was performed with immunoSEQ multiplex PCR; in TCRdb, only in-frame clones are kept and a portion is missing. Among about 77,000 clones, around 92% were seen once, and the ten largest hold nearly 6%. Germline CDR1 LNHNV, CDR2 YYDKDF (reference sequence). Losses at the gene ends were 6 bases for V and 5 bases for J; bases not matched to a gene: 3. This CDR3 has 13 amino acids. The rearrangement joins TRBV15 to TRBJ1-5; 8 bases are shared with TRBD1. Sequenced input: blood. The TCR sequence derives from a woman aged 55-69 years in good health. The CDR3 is CATSDRGDQPQHF. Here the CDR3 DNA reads TGTGCCACCAGTGACAGGGGAGATCAGCCCCAGCATTTT.